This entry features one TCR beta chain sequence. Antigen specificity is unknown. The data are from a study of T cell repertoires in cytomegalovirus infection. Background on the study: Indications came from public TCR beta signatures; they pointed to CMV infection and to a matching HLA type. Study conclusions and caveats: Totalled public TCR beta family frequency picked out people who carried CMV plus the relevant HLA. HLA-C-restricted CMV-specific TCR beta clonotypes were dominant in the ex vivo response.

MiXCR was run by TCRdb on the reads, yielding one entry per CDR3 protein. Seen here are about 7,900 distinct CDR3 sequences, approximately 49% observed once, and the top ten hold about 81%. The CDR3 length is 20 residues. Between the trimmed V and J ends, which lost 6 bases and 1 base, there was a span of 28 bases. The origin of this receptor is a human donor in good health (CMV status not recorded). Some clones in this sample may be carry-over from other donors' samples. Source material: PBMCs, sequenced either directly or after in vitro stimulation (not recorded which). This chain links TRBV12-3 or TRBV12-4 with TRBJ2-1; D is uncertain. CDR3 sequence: CASSSLSLLFSERSYNEQFF. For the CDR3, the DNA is TGTGCCAGCAGCTCCCTAAGCCTCCTGTTTTCAGAAAGGTCCTACAATGAGCAGTTCTTC.